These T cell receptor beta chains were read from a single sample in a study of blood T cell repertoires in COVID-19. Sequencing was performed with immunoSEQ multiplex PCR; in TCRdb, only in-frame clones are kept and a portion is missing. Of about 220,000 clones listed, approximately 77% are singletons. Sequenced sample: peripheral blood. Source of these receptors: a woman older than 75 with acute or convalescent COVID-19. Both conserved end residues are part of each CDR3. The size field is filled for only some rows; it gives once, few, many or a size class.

CDR3aa: CSVDETGTGMNTEAFF
j_gene: TRBJ1-1
v_gene: TRBV29-1
abundance: once

CDR3aa: CASSVGVLDSSYNEQFF
j_gene: TRBJ2-1
v_gene: TRBV9
abundance: -

CDR3aa: CASSLPQETQYF
j_gene: TRBJ2-5
v_gene: TRBV7-6
abundance: few

CDR3aa: CAWSVRGGGTGSPLHF
j_gene: TRBJ1-6
v_gene: TRBV30
abundance: -

CDR3aa: CASSQDLRGLYNSPLHF
j_gene: TRBJ1-6
v_gene: TRBV4-3
abundance: -

CDR3aa: CASSDGSGGQETQYF
j_gene: TRBJ2-5
v_gene: TRBV2
abundance: -

CDR3aa: CARKAEGLTYNEQFF
j_gene: TRBJ2-1
v_gene: TRBV24-1
abundance: -

CDR3aa: CASSPTGTDNYGYTF
j_gene: TRBJ1-2
v_gene: TRBV5-1
abundance: -

CDR3aa: CATSGYRGYYGYTF
j_gene: TRBJ1-2
v_gene: TRBV15
abundance: few

CDR3aa: CASSQEGTRDTGELFF
j_gene: TRBJ2-2
v_gene: TRBV4-2
abundance: -

CDR3aa: CATGRGSGTYEQYF
j_gene: TRBJ2-7
v_gene: TRBV24-1
abundance: -

CDR3aa: CASSPGQGDYGYTF
j_gene: TRBJ1-2
v_gene: TRBV18
abundance: -

CDR3aa: CASSRDRDSPLHF
j_gene: TRBJ1-6
v_gene: TRBV5-4
abundance: -

CDR3aa: CAWSPGLAGDTQYF
j_gene: TRBJ2-3
v_gene: TRBV30
abundance: -

CDR3aa: CASSSRDRGGYTF
j_gene: TRBJ1-2
v_gene: TRBV19
abundance: -

CDR3aa: CASSPRVDSMNTEAFF
j_gene: TRBJ1-1
v_gene: TRBV18
abundance: once

CDR3aa: CASSLARNTGELFF
j_gene: TRBJ2-2
v_gene: TRBV7-2
abundance: -

CDR3aa: CARTTDRDYGYTF
j_gene: TRBJ1-2
v_gene: TRBV23-1
abundance: -

CDR3aa: CASSLGQGGYTF
j_gene: TRBJ1-2
v_gene: TRBV3-1/TRBV3-2
abundance: once

CDR3aa: CASSSAQGASVEQYF
j_gene: TRBJ2-7
v_gene: TRBV7-8
abundance: -

CDR3aa: CASSQEGQGQQTQYF
j_gene: TRBJ2-5
v_gene: TRBV3-1/TRBV3-2
abundance: -

CDR3aa: CAWSVGLAGYEQYF
j_gene: TRBJ2-7
v_gene: TRBV30
abundance: few

CDR3aa: CASSQTGGGTEAFF
j_gene: TRBJ1-1
v_gene: TRBV6-5
abundance: -

CDR3aa: CASSQVARGYGYTF
j_gene: TRBJ1-2
v_gene: TRBV14
abundance: -

CDR3aa: CASSYRVLDEQYF
j_gene: TRBJ2-7
v_gene: TRBV5-1
abundance: few

CDR3aa: CASSLLQGALNSPLHF
j_gene: TRBJ1-6
v_gene: TRBV5-6
abundance: -

CDR3aa: CASSQVQRDSIFDQPQHF
j_gene: TRBJ1-5
v_gene: TRBV3-1/TRBV3-2
abundance: -

CDR3aa: CASSLDAGLVRNTEAFF
j_gene: TRBJ1-1
v_gene: TRBV5-4
abundance: -

CDR3aa: CASSSIRPRAGRLAEAFF
j_gene: TRBJ1-1
v_gene: TRBV28
abundance: -

CDR3aa: CASQEDRANYGYTF
j_gene: TRBJ1-2
v_gene: TRBV18
abundance: -

CDR3aa: CASSLDTEQPQHF
j_gene: TRBJ1-5
v_gene: TRBV9
abundance: -

CDR3aa: CASSLTGQQNSPLHF
j_gene: TRBJ1-6
v_gene: TRBV5-1
abundance: -

CDR3aa: CASSDRSYYGYTF
j_gene: TRBJ1-2
v_gene: TRBV19
abundance: -

CDR3aa: CASSPAPGQSYEQYF
j_gene: TRBJ2-7
v_gene: TRBV6-5
abundance: few

CDR3aa: CASSWAQGEVQHF
j_gene: TRBJ1-5
v_gene: TRBV12-3/TRBV12-4
abundance: few

CDR3aa: CAWSVQANYGYTF
j_gene: TRBJ1-2
v_gene: TRBV30
abundance: -

CDR3aa: CASRTTGAGSPLHF
j_gene: TRBJ1-6
v_gene: TRBV6-5
abundance: -

CDR3aa: CASSLGDRVNGNTEAFF
j_gene: TRBJ1-1
v_gene: TRBV11-3
abundance: -